This TCR beta chain comes out of a study of OX40 agonist ivuxolimab in advanced cancers. Patients had blood sampled at baseline and again on cycle 4 day 1 and cycle 7 day 1. About this clone: Its antigen is unidentified. Other nucleotide sequences from this sample produce the same CDR3.

Clones were read by immunoSEQ multiplex PCR, and TCRdb kept only the in-frame ones, dropping some. The table lists about 25,000 clones, about 81% of them singletons. Notes on the study in general: Patients who responded partially at 0.1-3.0 mg/kg showed clonal expansion ranking among the lowest.

The sequences come from CD4+ or CD8+ T cells sorted from blood, collected in a trial of the OX40 agonist ivuxolimab. The sequence came from an adult with an advanced solid tumor such as melanoma, head and neck, liver or kidney cancer.

The CDR3 nucleotides read TGTGCCAGCAGTCCTAACAATCCCCGTCGAGCCTCTGGAAACACCATATATTTT. It specifies CASSPNNPRRASGNTIYF. The rearrangement joins TRBV27 to TRBJ1-3; D not certain. The CDR3 sequence is 18 residues long. V lost 5 bases to trimming and J lost 0 bases, with 20 bases between them. The germline V gene has CDR1 MNHEY and CDR2 SMNVEV (reference sequence).